This T cell receptor (beta chain) is drawn from a study of T cell repertoires in cytomegalovirus infection. Study background: Shared public TCR beta signatures pointed to both CMV infection and a matching HLA type. General observations from the study: It was HLA-C-restricted CMV-specific TCR beta clonotypes that dominated the response ex vivo.

The CDR3 has 14 amino acids. The germline CDR1 and CDR2 sequences are SGHKS and YYEKEE (reference sequence). The V end was cut by 10 bases, the J end by 0 bases, with 14 bases between. From the reads, TCRdb called clonotypes with MiXCR, one entry per CDR3 protein. The sample lists approximately 260,000 distinct CDR3 sequences, about a sixth occurring once. This clonotype was found a few times. What it binds is not known. Sequencing was done on a sample of CD8+ T cells from PBMCs. The sequence was collected from a human donor in good health (CMV status not recorded). Some clones in this sample may be carry-over from other donors' samples. The gene calls are TRBV5-5 and TRBJ2-1; possibly TRBD2 for D (6 bases). Here the CDR3 reads CAAAAGSSYNEQFF. CDR3 nucleotide sequence: TGTGCCGCCGCGGCCGGGAGCTCCTACAATGAGCAGTTCTTC.